This T cell receptor (beta chain) was recorded in a study of neurological immune-mediated disorders. Findings and limits, study-wide: The greatest degree of TCR clonal expansion was observed in HTLV-1-associated myelopathy, with the lowest in multiple sclerosis, below that of healthy controls. One cluster of related CDR3 sequences contained, by phylogenetic grouping, the repertoires of 18 of 34 multiple sclerosis patients and formed a possible signature.

TCRdb re-derived calls from the 5' RACE reads in MiXCR, one entry per CDR3 protein. This table has tens of thousands of distinct CDR3 sequences, roughly 4.5% appearing once. The CDR3 contains 14 residues. The V end was cut by 6 bases, the J end by 6 bases, with 17 bases between. CDR1 and CDR2 from the germline V gene are MNHEY and SVGAGI. Time point specified: longitudinal time-point 3. Unsorted libraries were prepared from 2 million PBMCs that had been stored at -80 C. This clonotype has a count of ten or more. Its antigen is undetermined. This chain connects TRBV6-5 to TRBJ2-5; D tentatively fits TRBD1 or TRBD2 (7 bases each). This clonotype originated in a woman aged 60-70 years with multiple sclerosis. Sequencing used PBMCs. This CDR3 reads CASRGRGRLQTQYF. The CDR3 bases are TGTGCCAGCAGAGGGAGGGGGCGCTTACAGACCCAGTACTTC.